This is a list of T cell receptor beta chains from one sample in a study of T cell responses to AZD1222 COVID-19 vaccine. Profiled with immunoSEQ multiplex PCR; TCRdb holds only in-frame clones, not every one. Of more than 50,000 clones in the sample, approximately 90% were seen once. The input for sequencing was peripheral blood, taken on day 0 of AZD1222 vaccination. These receptor sequences come from an adult in good health. Both conserved end residues are trimmed from each CDR3.

j_gene	v_gene	CDR3aa
TRBJ1-2	TRBV7-9	ASSLLPNYGYT
TRBJ1-6	TRBV6-5	ASKQAHPSPLH
TRBJ1-2	TRBV5-4	ASSSDRGQVGYT
TRBJ1-5	TRBV2	ASSDRPSNQPQH
TRBJ2-5	TRBV19	ASSETTRETQY
TRBJ1-1	TRBV7-9	ASSTGTGRNTEAF
TRBJ1-5	TRBV12-3/TRBV12-4	ASSLTDGGPQH
TRBJ1-1	TRBV18	ASSPPTGRNTEAF
TRBJ2-2	TRBV3-1/TRBV3-2	ASSHRRTGELF
TRBJ2-1	TRBV5-1	ASSLPGGANEQF
TRBJ1-5	TRBV3-1/TRBV3-2	ASSQFSGGNQPQH
TRBJ2-5	TRBV25-1	ASSESGVRETQY
TRBJ2-2	TRBV19	ASSIRLLNTGELF
TRBJ2-7	TRBV29-1	SVEDQGTYEQY
TRBJ1-2	TRBV12-3/TRBV12-4	ASSFRLSYGYT
TRBJ1-6	TRBV6-5	ASSYSTGNSPLH
TRBJ1-2	TRBV12-3/TRBV12-4	ASSPDLYGYT
TRBJ2-7	TRBV11-2	ASSLAGAVSYEQY
TRBJ1-1	TRBV19	ASSTPAKGLDTEAF
TRBJ2-3	TRBV4-1	ASSQDRSASTDTQY
TRBJ2-7	TRBV3-1/TRBV3-2	ASSHRGQGTYEQY
TRBJ1-1	TRBV9	ASSPWVGTEAF
TRBJ2-2	TRBV19	ASSAGQGPGELF